Included here is one T cell receptor beta chain sequence, with context. Clones were read by immunoSEQ multiplex PCR, and TCRdb kept only the in-frame ones, dropping some. Among some 45,000 clones listed, 83% were seen once. This CDR3 region has 14 residues. This sample was included in a study of blood T cell repertoires in COVID-19. As for the study in general: Both acute and convalescent COVID-19 samples were obtained from the United States, Italy and Spain. PBMCs, B-cell-depleted T cells, or T cells were the source of the cDNA or gDNA that made up the material.

The TCR originated in an elderly man in a cohort sampled during active COVID-19. The specimen sequenced was peripheral blood. V is TRBV21-1 and J is TRBJ2-5; the table calls TRBD2, which could not be checked here. TRBV21-1 is classified as a pseudogene. CDR3 nucleotides: TGTGCCAGCAGCAAAGCGAGAGGGAAAGAGACCCAGTACTTC. It yields the protein CASSKARGKETQYF.